This T cell receptor beta chain was identified in a study of cytomegalovirus exposure and HLA in healthy donors. The PCR employed 60 Vbeta primers together with 13 Jbeta primers. TCRdb's table, derived via immunoSEQ multiplex PCR, lists solely in-frame clones and lacks some. The data contain about 140,000 clones, roughly 80% of them seen just once; the ten biggest clones take up approximately 1.1%. The CDR3 has 15 amino acids. Deletions cut 5 bases from V and 0 bases from J, with 8 bases between. The germline gives CDR1 SGHTA, CDR2 FQGTGA. The sample holds a few counts of this clone. The receptor was derived from a female donor in good health and CMV-seronegative. The gene calls are TRBV7-3 and TRBJ2-6; a weak D match, TRBD1 (5 bases). The specimen sequenced was PBMCs. Written as DNA, the CDR3 is TGTGCCAGCAGCCTAGACAGCTCTGGGGCCAACGTCCTGACTTTC. It is translated as CASSLDSSGANVLTF.